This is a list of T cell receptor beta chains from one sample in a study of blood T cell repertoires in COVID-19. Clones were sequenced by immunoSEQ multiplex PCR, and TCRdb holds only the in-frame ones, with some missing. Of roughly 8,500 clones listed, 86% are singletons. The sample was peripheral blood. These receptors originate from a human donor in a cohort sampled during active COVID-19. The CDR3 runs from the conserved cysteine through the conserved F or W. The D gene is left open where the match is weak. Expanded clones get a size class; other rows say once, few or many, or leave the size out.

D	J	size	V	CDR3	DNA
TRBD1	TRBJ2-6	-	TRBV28	CASSLLQGAGANVLTF	TGTGCCAGCAGTCTCCTACAGGGGGCTGGGGCCAACGTCCTGACTTTC
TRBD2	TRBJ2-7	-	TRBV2	CASNTWGGEQYF	TGTGCCAGCAATACCTGGGGGGGCGAGCAGTACTTC
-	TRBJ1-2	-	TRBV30	CAWRTQSGAYGYTF	TGTGCCTGGAGGACCCAGAGCGGTGCCTATGGCTACACCTTC
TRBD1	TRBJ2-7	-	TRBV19	CASSIGTGNSYEQYF	TGTGCCAGTAGTATAGGGACAGGGAACTCCTACGAGCAGTACTTC
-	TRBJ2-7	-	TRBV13	CASSATRDEQYF	TGTGCCAGCAGCGCCACCAGGGACGAGCAGTACTTC
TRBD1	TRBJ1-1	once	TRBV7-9	CASGGTALNTEAFF	TGTGCCAGCGGGGGGACAGCTTTGAACACTGAAGCTTTCTTT
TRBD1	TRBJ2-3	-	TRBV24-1	CATSDAGGSGPDTQYF	TGTGCCACCAGTGATGCAGGGGGCTCCGGCCCAGATACGCAGTATTTT
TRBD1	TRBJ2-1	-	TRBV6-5	CASSTGQGGQFF	TGTGCCAGCAGTACCGGACAGGGCGGGCAGTTCTTC
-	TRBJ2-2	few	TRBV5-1	CASSRGQNTGELFF	TGCGCCAGCAGCCGGGGACAGAACACCGGGGAGCTGTTTTTT
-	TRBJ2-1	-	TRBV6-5	CASRQAYSYNEQFF	TGTGCCAGCAGGCAGGCATACTCCTACAATGAGCAGTTCTTC
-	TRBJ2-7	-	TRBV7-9	CASSSGQEQYF	TGTGCCAGCAGCTCGGGACAAGAGCAGTACTTC
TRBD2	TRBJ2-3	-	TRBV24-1	CATSDGPGLDPDTQYF	TGTGCCACCAGTGATGGCCCGGGACTAGATCCAGATACGCAGTATTTT
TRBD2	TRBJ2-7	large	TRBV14	CASSLGLAGGTYEQYF	TGTGCCAGCAGCCTGGGACTAGCGGGAGGTACCTACGAGCAGTACTTC
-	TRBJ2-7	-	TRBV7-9	CASSFASEQYF	TGTGCCAGCAGCTTCGCCAGTGAGCAGTACTTC
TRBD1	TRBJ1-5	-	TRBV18	CASSPRGQPGQYNQPQHF	TGTGCCAGCTCACCCCGGGGACAGCCAGGGCAGTACAATCAGCCCCAGCATTTT
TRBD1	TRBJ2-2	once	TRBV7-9	CASSWDRGVPGELFF	TGTGCCAGCAGCTGGGACAGGGGAGTTCCCGGGGAGCTGTTTTTT
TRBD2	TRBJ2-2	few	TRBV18	CASSPTSGGTTGELFF	TGTGCCAGCTCACCGACTAGCGGAGGAACCACCGGGGAGCTGTTTTTT
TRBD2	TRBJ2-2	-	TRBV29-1	CSVTGGPTGELFF	TGCAGCGTTACGGGAGGGCCCACCGGGGAGCTGTTTTTT
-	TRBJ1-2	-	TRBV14	CASSSQQNYGYTF	TGTGCCAGCAGCTCACAGCAAAACTATGGCTACACCTTC
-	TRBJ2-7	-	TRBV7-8	CASSLDGWATPLGYF	TGTGCCAGCAGCTTAGATGGATGGGCGACCCCCCTTGGGTACTTC
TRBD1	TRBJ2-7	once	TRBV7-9	CASSRPGTGDYEQYF	TGTGCCAGCAGCAGACCCGGGACAGGAGACTACGAGCAGTACTTC
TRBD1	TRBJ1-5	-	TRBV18	CASSPGDRDPGQPQHF	TGTGCCAGCTCACCCGGGGACAGGGACCCGGGTCAGCCCCAGCATTTT
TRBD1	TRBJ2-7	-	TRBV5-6	CASSFRGSLYEQYF	TGTGCCAGCAGTTTCAGGGGGAGCCTCTACGAGCAGTACTTC
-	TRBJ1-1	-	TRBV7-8	CASSLSGNRIPEMNTEAFF	TGTGCCAGCAGCTTAAGTGGGAACAGGATCCCTGAAATGAACACTGAAGCTTTCTTT
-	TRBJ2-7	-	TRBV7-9	CASSFPAGASENEQYF	TGTGCCAGCAGTTTCCCGGCGGGTGCTAGCGAGAACGAGCAGTACTTC